This T cell receptor (beta chain) was obtained from a study of CD8+ T cells in alopecia areata. Whole-study context: Oral tofacitinib (5 to 10 mg twice daily) was administered to treated patients. Dosing spanned 6 to 18 months on tofacitinib, then 6 months off drug. Study results and limitations: Compared with normal scalp, lesional scalp had higher clonality and more expanded CD8+ clones.

V gave up 3 bases and J gave up 7 bases, with 10 bases separating them. The CDR3 is 14 residues long. The germline gives CDR1 MNHEY, CDR2 SMNVEV (reference sequence). As concerns this clone: Antigen unknown.

The authors extracted RNA and reverse transcribed it into cDNA as the sequencing template. Using immunoSEQ multiplex PCR, the repertoire was profiled, and TCRdb retains in-frame clones only, with some absent. The top ten clones hold about 1.3% of a sample with about 250,000 clones, about 68% of them seen once. The sequence derives from a human donor with alopecia areata. The rearrangement links TRBV27 to TRBJ1-6; D might be TRBD1 (5 bases). The input for sequencing was CD4+ T cells sorted from blood, taken at week 0. The CDR3 DNA sequence: TGTGCCAGCAGTTTGAACAGGCCGAATTCACCCCTCCACTTT. Amino acid sequence: CASSLNRPNSPLHF.